This TCR beta chain was documented in a study of blood T cell repertoires in COVID-19. Across the study: The origin of the acute and convalescent COVID-19 samples was the United States, Italy and Spain.

V was cut by 0 bases and J by 6 bases, with 21 bases left in between. The CDR3 spans 17 residues. Germline V gives CDR1 SGHRS, CDR2 YFSETQ. TCRdb keeps only in-frame clones here, not all; method: immunoSEQ multiplex PCR. The sample lists fewer than 250,000 clones; over 75% were seen once. The gene calls are TRBV5-1 and TRBJ1-2; D not resolved. The specimen sequenced was peripheral blood. The TCR sequence derives from a man aged 45-65 years with acute or convalescent COVID-19. The CDR3 is CASSLEGGSDSSDGYTF. In DNA form, the CDR3 reads TGCGCCAGCAGCTTGGAAGGAGGGTCAGATAGTAGTGATGGCTACACCTTC.